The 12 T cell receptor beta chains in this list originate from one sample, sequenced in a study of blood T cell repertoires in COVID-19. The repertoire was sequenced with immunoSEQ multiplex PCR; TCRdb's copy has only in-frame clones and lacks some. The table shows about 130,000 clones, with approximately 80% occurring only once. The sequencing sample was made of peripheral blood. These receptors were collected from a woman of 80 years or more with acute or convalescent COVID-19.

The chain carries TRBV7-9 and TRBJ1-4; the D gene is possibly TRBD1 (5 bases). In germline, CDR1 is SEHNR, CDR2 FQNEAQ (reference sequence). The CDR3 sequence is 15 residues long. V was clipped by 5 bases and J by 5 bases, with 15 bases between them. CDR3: CASSGYRDLNEKLFF. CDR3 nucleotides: TGTGCCAGCAGCGGCTACCGGGACTTAAATGAAAAACTGTTTTTT.

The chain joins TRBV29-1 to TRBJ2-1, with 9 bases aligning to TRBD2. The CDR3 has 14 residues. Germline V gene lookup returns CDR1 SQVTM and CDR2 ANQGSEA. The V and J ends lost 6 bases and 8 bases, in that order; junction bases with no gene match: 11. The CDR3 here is CSVVAGGLNDEQFF. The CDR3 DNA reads TGCAGCGTAGTTGCGGGGGGGCTTAACGATGAGCAGTTCTTC.

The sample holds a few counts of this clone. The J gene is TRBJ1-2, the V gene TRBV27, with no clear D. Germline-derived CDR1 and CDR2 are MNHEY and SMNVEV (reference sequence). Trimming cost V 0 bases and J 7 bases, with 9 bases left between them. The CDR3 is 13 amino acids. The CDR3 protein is CASSLSPGSGYTF. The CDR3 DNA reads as TGTGCCAGCAGTTTATCTCCGGGGAGTGGCTACACCTTC.

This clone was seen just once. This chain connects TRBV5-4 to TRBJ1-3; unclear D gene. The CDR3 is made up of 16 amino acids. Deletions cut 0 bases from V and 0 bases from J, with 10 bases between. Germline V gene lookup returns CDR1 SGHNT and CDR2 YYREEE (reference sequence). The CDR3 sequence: CASSLGTDFSGNTIYF. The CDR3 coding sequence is TGTGCCAGCAGCTTGGGGACGGACTTCTCTGGAAACACCATATATTTT.

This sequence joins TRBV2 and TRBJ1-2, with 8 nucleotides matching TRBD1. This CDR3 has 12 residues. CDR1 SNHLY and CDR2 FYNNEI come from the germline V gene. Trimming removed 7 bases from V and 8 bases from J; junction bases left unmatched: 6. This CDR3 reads CASTEDRDGYTF. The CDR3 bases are TGTGCCAGCACCGAGGACAGGGACGGCTACACCTTC.

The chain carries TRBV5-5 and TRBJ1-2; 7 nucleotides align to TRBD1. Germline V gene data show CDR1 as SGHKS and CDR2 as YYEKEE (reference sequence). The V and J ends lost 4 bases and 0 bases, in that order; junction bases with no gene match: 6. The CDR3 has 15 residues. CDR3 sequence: CASSSRGTANYGYTF. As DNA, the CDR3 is TGTGCCAGCAGCAGTCGAGGGACAGCTAACTATGGCTACACCTTC.

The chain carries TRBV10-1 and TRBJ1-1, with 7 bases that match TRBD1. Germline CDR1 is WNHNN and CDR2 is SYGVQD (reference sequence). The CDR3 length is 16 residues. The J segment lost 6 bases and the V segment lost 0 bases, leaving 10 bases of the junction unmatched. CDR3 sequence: CASSESPTTGRAEAFF. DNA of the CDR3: TGCGCCAGCAGTGAGTCTCCTACGACAGGGCGCGCTGAAGCTTTCTTT.

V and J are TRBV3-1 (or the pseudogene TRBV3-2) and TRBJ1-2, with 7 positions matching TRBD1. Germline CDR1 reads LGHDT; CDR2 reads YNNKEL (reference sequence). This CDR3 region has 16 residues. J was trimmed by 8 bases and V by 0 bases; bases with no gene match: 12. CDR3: CASSQDRSQGGRGYTF. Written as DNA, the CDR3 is TGTGCCAGCAGCCAAGATCGGAGTCAGGGGGGCAGAGGCTACACCTTC.

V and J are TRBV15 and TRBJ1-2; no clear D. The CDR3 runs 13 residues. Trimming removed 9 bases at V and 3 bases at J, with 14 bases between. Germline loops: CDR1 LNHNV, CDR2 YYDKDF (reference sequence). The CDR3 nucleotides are TGTGCCACGACGCCAGGTGGTGACTATGGCTACACCTTC. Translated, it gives CATTPGGDYGYTF.

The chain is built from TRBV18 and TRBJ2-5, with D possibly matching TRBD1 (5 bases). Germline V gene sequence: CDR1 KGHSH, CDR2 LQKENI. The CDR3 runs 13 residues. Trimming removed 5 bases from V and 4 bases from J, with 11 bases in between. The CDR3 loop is CASSTGQGETQYF. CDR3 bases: TGTGCCAGCTCAACAGGACAAGGAGAGACCCAGTACTTC.

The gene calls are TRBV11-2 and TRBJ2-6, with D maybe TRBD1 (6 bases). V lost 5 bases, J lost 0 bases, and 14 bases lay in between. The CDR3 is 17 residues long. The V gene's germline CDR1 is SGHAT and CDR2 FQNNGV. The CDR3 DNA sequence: TGTGCCAGCAGCCCGGGGCTGGGGGCCTCTGGGGCCAACGTCCTGACTTTC. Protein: CASSPGLGASGANVLTF.

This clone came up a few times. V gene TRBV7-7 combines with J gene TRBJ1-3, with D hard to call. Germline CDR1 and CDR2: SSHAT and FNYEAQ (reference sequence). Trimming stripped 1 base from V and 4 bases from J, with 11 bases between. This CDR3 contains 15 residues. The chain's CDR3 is CASSLEAAPGNTIYF. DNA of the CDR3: TGTGCCAGCAGCTTAGAGGCGGCCCCGGGAAACACCATATATTTT.